These 23 T cell receptor beta chains came from one sample sequenced in a study of OX40 agonist ivuxolimab in advanced cancers. The library was made by the immunoSEQ multiplex PCR assay. The clones in this table, taken by TCRdb from immuneACCESS, are in-frame only. Not every clone is retained; where verified, under half of the shortfall comes from an unresolved V gene, and the cause of the rest is unknown. The table for this sample lists more than 100,000 clones; approximately 90% of them were counted only once. The ten largest account for 1.1% of the sample. The sample here was CD4+ or CD8+ T cells sorted from blood, taken in a trial of the OX40 agonist ivuxolimab. These TCRs come from an adult with an advanced solid tumor such as melanoma, head and neck, liver or kidney cancer.

This clone has only one observation. This chain joins TRBV7-3 and TRBJ1-2, with D possibly TRBD1 on 6 matching bases. Trimming pared 1 base from V and 3 bases from J, leaving 12 bases between. Germline V CDR1 and CDR2: SGHTA, FQGTGA. The CDR3 spans 15 residues. CDR3 protein: CASSLKSGEDYGYTF. CDR3 in DNA: TGTGCCAGCAGCTTAAAGTCAGGGGAAGACTATGGCTACACCTTC.

The chain carries TRBV5-4 and TRBJ2-5, with D possibly TRBD2 on 6 matching bases. Germline CDR1 reads SGHNT; CDR2 reads YYREEE (reference sequence). This CDR3 contains 16 residues. The V end was cut by 4 bases, the J end by 1 base, with 17 bases between. The chain's CDR3 is CASSPRSGAGQETQYF. The CDR3, as DNA: TGTGCCAGCAGCCCCCGGTCGGGAGCGGGCCAAGAGACCCAGTACTTC.

This sequence joins TRBV2 and TRBJ1-4, with no clear D. From germline, CDR1 is SNHLY and CDR2 FYNNEI. The CDR3 covers 11 residues. The V end lost 6 bases, the J end lost 7 bases, and 6 bases lay between the germline ends. The CDR3 loop reads CASRAFEKLFF. The CDR3 DNA sequence: TGTGCCAGCAGGGCTTTTGAAAAACTGTTTTTT.

This chain uses TRBV15 with TRBJ1-4; 8 bases are a match to TRBD1. The J segment lost 7 bases and the V segment lost 5 bases, leaving 9 bases of the junction unmatched. Germline V lookup: CDR1 LNHNV, CDR2 YYDKDF (reference sequence). The CDR3 is made up of 15 amino acids. The CDR3 DNA is TGTGCCACCAGCGGGAACTTGGGACAGGCTGAAAAACTGTTTTTT. This sequence encodes CATSGNLGQAEKLFF.

This sequence joins TRBV6-6 and TRBJ2-7; 9 bases agree with TRBD1. V was clipped by 3 bases and J by 3 bases; unmatched bases: 3. Germline CDR1 and CDR2: MNHNY and SVGAGI (reference sequence). The CDR3 is 14 amino acids. The CDR3 coding sequence is TGTGCCAGCAGTTATACAGGGGGCGGCTACGAGCAGTACTTC. It codes for CASSYTGGGYEQYF.

The gene calls are TRBV5-1 and TRBJ1-1; weak D call: TRBD1 (5 bases). The CDR3 is 13 residues long. CDR1 and CDR2 from the germline V gene are SGHRS and YFSETQ. V was pared by 3 bases and J by 3 bases, with 9 bases between. CDR3 in DNA: TGCGCCAGCAGCTGGGGGGGTGACACTGAAGCTTTCTTT. Its protein product is CASSWGGDTEAFF.

The table lists this clone with a count of one. The chain recombines TRBV19 with TRBJ2-4; TRBD2 aligns across 8 bases. In germline, CDR1 is LNHDA, CDR2 SQIVND (reference sequence). J was trimmed by 6 bases and V by 0 bases; bases with no gene match: 4. This CDR3 has 15 amino acids. The CDR3 loop reads CASSIDRLAGNIQYF. The DNA for the CDR3 is TGTGCCAGTAGTATAGATCGGCTAGCGGGAAACATTCAGTACTTC.

Concerning this clone itself: Because it lacks the conserved phenylalanine or tryptophan at the end, this CDR3 is likely a read error. This chain joins TRBV6-6 and TRBJ1-5; D remains unclear. Germline lookup yields CDR1 MNHNY and CDR2 SVGAGI (reference sequence). There are 13 residues in the CDR3. V lost 4 bases to trimming and J lost 7 bases, with 11 bases between them. The CDR3 DNA reads TGTGCCAGCAGTTCACATCCCCAACAGCCCCAGCATTCT. As protein: CASSSHPQQPQHS.

The V and J genes are TRBV7-3 and TRBJ2-7, with 13 nucleotides matching TRBD2. The CDR3 spans 15 residues. Trimming removed 5 bases from V and 4 bases from J; junction bases left unmatched: 5. Per the germline V gene, CDR1 is SGHTA and CDR2 is FQGTGA. In DNA form, the CDR3 reads TGTGCCAGCAGCGTGACTAGCGGGGGGAATTACGAGCAGTACTTC. Protein product: CASSVTSGGNYEQYF.

The chain uses TRBV6-1 and TRBJ1-1; D is unclear. V was clipped by 4 bases and J by 2 bases, with 11 bases between them. The CDR3 extends over 14 amino acids. In germline, CDR1 is MNHNS, CDR2 SASEGT. CDR3 DNA: TGTGCCAGCAGTGCCCTCACAGAAAACACTGAAGCTTTCTTT. It yields the protein CASSALTENTEAFF.

The chain is built from TRBV5-1 and TRBJ2-5; no reliable D call. The germline V and J ends were trimmed by 4 bases and 2 bases, with 15 bases remaining between them. Germline CDR1 SGHRS, CDR2 YFSETQ. This CDR3 has 15 amino acids. In DNA, the CDR3 is TGCGCCAGCAGCATCCTAGGACGGCCACAAGAGACCCAGTACTTC. This sequence encodes CASSILGRPQETQYF.

The V and J genes are TRBV11-2 and TRBJ2-1; 9 nucleotides agree with TRBD2. Germline V lookup: CDR1 SGHAT, CDR2 FQNNGV. V shed 0 bases and J 12 bases; nucleotides not matched to a gene: 6. CDR3 size: 14 residues. The CDR3 loop reads CASSLDLAGAGQFF. The CDR3 DNA sequence: TGTGCCAGCAGCTTAGATTTAGCGGGAGCGGGGCAGTTCTTC.

This rearrangement joins TRBV4-2 to TRBJ2-3, with TRBD2 identical over 9 bases. The CDR3 sequence is 16 residues long. Germline V gene lookup returns CDR1 LGHNA and CDR2 YNFKEQ. V shed 4 bases, J shed 4 bases, and the junction held 9 bases outside the gene matches. The CDR3 sequence is CASSPREGLGADTQYF. For the CDR3, the DNA is TGTGCCAGCAGCCCGCGGGAGGGCCTCGGTGCAGATACGCAGTATTTT.

The CDR3 loop is CASSPRGITNEKLFF. The CDR3 DNA reads as TGTGCCAGCAGCCCCAGGGGTATCACTAATGAAAAACTGTTTTTT. The rearrangement uses TRBV6-5 and TRBJ1-4, with a weak D call TRBD1 (6 bases). The CDR3 runs to 15 residues. Germline V gives CDR1 MNHEY, CDR2 SVGAGI. V lost 6 bases and J lost 2, with 13 bases in between.

This chain connects TRBV7-3 to TRBJ2-3; D gene uncertain. The CDR3 runs 15 residues. The germline V gene encodes CDR1 SGHTA and CDR2 FQGTGA. With 1 base removed from V and 5 bases from J, the gap between germline ends came to 13 bases. This chain's CDR3 is CASSLNSRPIDTQYF. The CDR3 region has the DNA TGTGCCAGCAGCTTAAACTCGAGGCCCATAGATACGCAGTATTTT.

The chain is built from TRBV7-3 and TRBJ2-1; 7 bases match TRBD2. There are 15 residues in the CDR3. V lost 7 bases and J lost 7; bases outside the gene matches: 13. Germline V gene data show CDR1 as SGHTA and CDR2 as FQGTGA. The DNA of the CDR3 is TGTGCCAGCACCCAGGGAGTAGCGGGCCTGAATGAGCAGTTCTTC. This sequence encodes CASTQGVAGLNEQFF.

This clone was recorded a few times. The rearrangement links TRBV7-3 to TRBJ1-3; D is perhaps TRBD1 (5 bases). The CDR3 consists of 13 residues. V lost 3 bases to trimming and J lost 8 bases, with 11 bases between them. Germline lookup yields CDR1 SGHTA and CDR2 FQGTGA. The CDR3 coding sequence is TGTGCCAGCAGCTTGGGGGGTAGTGACACCATATATTTT. Translating it yields CASSLGGSDTIYF.

The CDR3 loop is CASSQDRASTGRETQYF. DNA for the CDR3: TGCGCCAGCAGCCAAGATCGGGCGTCGACAGGGAGGGAGACCCAGTACTTC. The chain is built from TRBV4-3 and TRBJ2-5, with a possible D match to TRBD1 (7 bases). The V end lost 0 bases, the J end lost 5 bases, and 19 bases lay between the germline ends. Germline lookup yields CDR1 LGHNA and CDR2 YSLEER. CDR3 length: 17 residues.

The chain is built from TRBV19 and TRBJ1-5; the D gene is possibly TRBD1 (6 bases). The CDR3 has 20 residues. V shed 7 bases and J shed 4 bases, with 32 bases lying between them. Germline values: CDR1 LNHDA, CDR2 SQIVND (reference sequence). CDR3 nucleotides: TGTGCCAGTATGAAAGCTTTGCCCGTAGGACTAAACAGGGTAAATCAGCCCCAGCATTTT. Translation: CASMKALPVGLNRVNQPQHF.

This clone was seen only a few times. V usage is TRBV30 and J usage is TRBJ1-1; possibly TRBD1 for D (6 bases). Germline CDR1 and CDR2: GTSNPN and SVGIG (reference sequence). V dropped 1 base and J dropped 4 bases, with 10 bases sitting between them. The CDR3 loop spans 13 amino acids. CDR3 bases: TGTGCCTGGAGTGACAGGGCAAGCACTGAAGCTTTCTTT. Its translation is CAWSDRASTEAFF.

The chain uses TRBV28 and TRBJ1-4; the match to TRBD1 covers 7 bases. The CDR3 is 14 amino acids. The germline CDR1 and CDR2 sequences are MDHEN and SYDVKM. J lost 9 bases, V lost 1 base, and 5 bases had no gene match. This CDR3 reads CASSLSGTVKKLFF. CDR3 nucleotide sequence: TGTGCCAGCAGTTTATCCGGGACAGTAAAAAAACTGTTTTTT.

This chain uses TRBV7-8 with TRBJ1-2; 7 bases align to TRBD1. J lost 8 bases, V lost 2 bases, and 20 bases had no gene match. Germline V gene data show CDR1 as SGHVS and CDR2 as FQNEAQ. CDR3 size: 18 residues. The CDR3 nucleotides read TGTGCCAGCAGCTTAATTCCCCGGGACAGAGAAACAACGGGCGGCTACACCTTC. This gives the protein CASSLIPRDRETTGGYTF.

The rearrangement joins TRBV6-1 to TRBJ2-5; maybe TRBD2 (6 bases). The CDR3 runs 13 residues. Trimming shortened V by 1 base and J by 5 bases, and 8 bases separated the two germline ends. CDR1 and CDR2 from the germline V gene are MNHNS and SASEGT. In DNA, the CDR3 is TGTGCCAGCAGTGAAGGGGGGGAGGAGACCCAGTACTTC. Its protein product is CASSEGGEETQYF.